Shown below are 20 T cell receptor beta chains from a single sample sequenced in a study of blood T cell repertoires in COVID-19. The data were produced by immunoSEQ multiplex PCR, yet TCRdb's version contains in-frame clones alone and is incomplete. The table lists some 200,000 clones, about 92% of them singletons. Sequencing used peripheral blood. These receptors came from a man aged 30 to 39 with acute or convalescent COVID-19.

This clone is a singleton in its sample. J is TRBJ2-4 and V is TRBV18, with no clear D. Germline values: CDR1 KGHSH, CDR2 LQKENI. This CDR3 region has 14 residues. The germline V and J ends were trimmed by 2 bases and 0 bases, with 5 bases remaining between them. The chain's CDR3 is CASSPEIAKNIQYF. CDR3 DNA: TGTGCCAGCTCACCAGAGATAGCCAAAAACATTCAGTACTTC.

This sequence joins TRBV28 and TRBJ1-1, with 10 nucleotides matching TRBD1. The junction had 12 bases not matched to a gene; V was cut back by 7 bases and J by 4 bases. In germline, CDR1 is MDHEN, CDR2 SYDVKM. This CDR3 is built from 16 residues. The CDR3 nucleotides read TGTGCCAGCACCCTTTGGGACAGGGGTTTGGGCACTGAAGCTTTCTTT. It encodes CASTLWDRGLGTEAFF.

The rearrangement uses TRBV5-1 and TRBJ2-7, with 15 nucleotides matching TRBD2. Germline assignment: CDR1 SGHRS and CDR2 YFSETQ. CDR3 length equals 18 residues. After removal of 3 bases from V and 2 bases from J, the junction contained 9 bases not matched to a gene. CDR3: CASSSLGLAGGWAYEQYF. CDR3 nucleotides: TGCGCCAGCAGCTCTCTAGGACTAGCGGGAGGGTGGGCCTACGAGCAGTACTTC. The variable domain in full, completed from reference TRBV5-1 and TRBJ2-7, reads KAGVTQTPRYLIKTRGQQVTLSCSPISGHRSVSWYQQTPGQGLQFLFEYFSETQRNKGNFPGRFSGRQFSNSRSEMNVSTLELGDSALYLCASSSLGLAGGWAYEQYFGPGTRLTVT.

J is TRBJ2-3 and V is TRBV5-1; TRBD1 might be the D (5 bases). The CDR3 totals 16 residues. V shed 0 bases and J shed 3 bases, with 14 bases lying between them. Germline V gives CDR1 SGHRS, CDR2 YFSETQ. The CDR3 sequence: CASSLAQGSFTDTQYF. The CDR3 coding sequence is TGCGCCAGCAGCTTGGCCCAGGGTTCTTTTACAGATACGCAGTATTTT.

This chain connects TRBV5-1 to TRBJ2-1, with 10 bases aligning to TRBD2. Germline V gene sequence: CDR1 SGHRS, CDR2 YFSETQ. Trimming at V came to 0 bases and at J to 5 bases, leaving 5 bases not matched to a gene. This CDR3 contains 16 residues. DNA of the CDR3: TGCGCCAGCAGCTTGGCCCCAGCGGGAGGGGACAATGAGCAGTTCTTC. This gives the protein CASSLAPAGGDNEQFF.

DNA for the CDR3: TGTGCCAGCAGTGAAGGCGCTGTGGTTGGGGGGTTCTTAAGGGGCACAGATACGCAGTATTTT. This encodes CASSEGAVVGGFLRGTDTQYF. The genes are TRBV6-1 and TRBJ2-3; possible D gene TRBD2, 6 bases. The CDR3 has 21 amino acids. Trimming shortened V by 1 base and J by 1 base, and 27 bases separated the two germline ends. In germline, CDR1 is MNHNS, CDR2 SASEGT.

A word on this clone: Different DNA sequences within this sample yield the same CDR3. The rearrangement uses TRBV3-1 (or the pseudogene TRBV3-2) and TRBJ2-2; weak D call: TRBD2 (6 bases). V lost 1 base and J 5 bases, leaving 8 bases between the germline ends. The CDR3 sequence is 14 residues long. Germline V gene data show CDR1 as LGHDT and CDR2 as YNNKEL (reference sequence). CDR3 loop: CASSQVAGTGELFF. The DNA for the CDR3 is TGTGCCAGCAGCCAAGTTGCGGGGACCGGGGAGCTGTTTTTT.

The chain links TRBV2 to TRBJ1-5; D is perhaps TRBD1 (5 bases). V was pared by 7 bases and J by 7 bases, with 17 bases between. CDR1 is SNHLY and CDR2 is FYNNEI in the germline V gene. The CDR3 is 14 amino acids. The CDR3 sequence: CASKGWEGRQPQHF. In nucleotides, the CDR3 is TGTGCCAGCAAGGGATGGGAGGGGAGGCAGCCCCAGCATTTT.

The CDR3 is CASSVGSVSSYNEQFF. The DNA of the CDR3 is TGTGCCAGCAGCGTAGGTAGCGTGAGCTCCTACAATGAGCAGTTCTTC. J is TRBJ2-1 and V is TRBV9, with D possibly being TRBD2 (5 bases). V lost 0 bases to trimming and J lost 0 bases, with 10 bases between them. The germline V gene has CDR1 SGDLS and CDR2 YYNGEE. The CDR3 sequence is 16 residues long.

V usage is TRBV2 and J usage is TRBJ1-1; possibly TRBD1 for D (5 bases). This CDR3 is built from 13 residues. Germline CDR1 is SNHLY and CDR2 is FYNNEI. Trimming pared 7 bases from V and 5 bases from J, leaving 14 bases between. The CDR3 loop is CASNLGGGTEAFF. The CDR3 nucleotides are TGTGCCAGCAATCTTGGGGGGGGGACTGAAGCTTTCTTT.

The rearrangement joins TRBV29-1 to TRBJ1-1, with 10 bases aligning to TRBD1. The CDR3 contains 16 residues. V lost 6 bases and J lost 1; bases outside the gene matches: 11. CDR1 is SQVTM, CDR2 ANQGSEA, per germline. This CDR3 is CSVRTGGFGKNTEAFF. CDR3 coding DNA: TGCAGCGTCAGGACAGGGGGATTCGGGAAGAACACTGAAGCTTTCTTT. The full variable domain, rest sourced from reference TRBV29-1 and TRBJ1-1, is SAVISQKPSRDICQRGTSLTIQCQVDSQVTMMFWYRQQPGQSLTLIATANQGSEATYESGFVIDKFPISRPNLTFSTLTVSNMSPEDSSIYLCSVRTGGFGKNTEAFFGQGTRLTVV.

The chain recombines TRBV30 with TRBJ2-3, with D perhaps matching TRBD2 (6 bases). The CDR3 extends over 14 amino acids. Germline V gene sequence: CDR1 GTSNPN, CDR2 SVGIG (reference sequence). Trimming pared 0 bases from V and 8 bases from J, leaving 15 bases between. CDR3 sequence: CAWSVTSFLGTQYF. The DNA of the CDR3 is TGTGCCTGGAGTGTAACTAGCTTCTTAGGTACGCAGTATTTT. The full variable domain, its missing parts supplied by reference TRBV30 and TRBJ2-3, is SQTIHQWPATLVQPVGSPLSLECTVEGTSNPNLYWYRQAAGRGLQLLFYSVGIGQISSEVPQNLSASRPQDRQFILSSKKLLLSDSGFYLCAWSVTSFLGTQYFGPGTRLTVL.

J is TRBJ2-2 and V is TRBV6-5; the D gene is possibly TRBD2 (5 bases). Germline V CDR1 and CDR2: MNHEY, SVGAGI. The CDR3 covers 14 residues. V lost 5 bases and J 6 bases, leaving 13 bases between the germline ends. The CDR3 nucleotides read TGTGCCAGCAGTCGCATCCTAGCAGCCGGGGAGCTGTTTTTT. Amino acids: CASSRILAAGELFF.

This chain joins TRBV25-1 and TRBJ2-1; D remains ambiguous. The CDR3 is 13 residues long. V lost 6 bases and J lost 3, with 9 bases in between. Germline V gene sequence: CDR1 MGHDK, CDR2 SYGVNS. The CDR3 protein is CASRTPGYNEQFF. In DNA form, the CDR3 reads TGTGCCAGCAGGACCCCAGGCTACAATGAGCAGTTCTTC.

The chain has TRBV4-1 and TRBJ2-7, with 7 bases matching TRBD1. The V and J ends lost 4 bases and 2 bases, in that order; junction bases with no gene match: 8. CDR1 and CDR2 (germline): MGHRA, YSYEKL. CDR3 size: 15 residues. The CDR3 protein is CASSPEDRRTYEQYF. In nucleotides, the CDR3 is TGCGCCAGCAGCCCCGAGGACAGGCGGACCTACGAGCAGTACTTC.

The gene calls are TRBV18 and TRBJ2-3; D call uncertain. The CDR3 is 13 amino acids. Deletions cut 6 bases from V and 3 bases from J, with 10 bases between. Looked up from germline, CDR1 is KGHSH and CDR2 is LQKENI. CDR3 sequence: CASSADTTDTQYF. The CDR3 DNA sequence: TGTGCCAGCTCGGCAGACACTACAGATACGCAGTATTTT.

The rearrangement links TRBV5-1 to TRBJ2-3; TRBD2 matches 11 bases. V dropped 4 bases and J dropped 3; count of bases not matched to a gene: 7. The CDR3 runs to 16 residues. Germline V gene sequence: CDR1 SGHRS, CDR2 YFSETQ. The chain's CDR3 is CASSLGLAVLTDTQYF. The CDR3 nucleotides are TGCGCCAGCAGCCTGGGACTAGCGGTTTTAACAGATACGCAGTATTTT.

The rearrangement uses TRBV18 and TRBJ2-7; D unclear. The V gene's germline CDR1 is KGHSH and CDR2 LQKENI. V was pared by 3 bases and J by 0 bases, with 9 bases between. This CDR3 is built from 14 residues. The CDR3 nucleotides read TGTGCCAGCTCACCCTCAGTTCTCTCCTACGAGCAGTACTTC. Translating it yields CASSPSVLSYEQYF.

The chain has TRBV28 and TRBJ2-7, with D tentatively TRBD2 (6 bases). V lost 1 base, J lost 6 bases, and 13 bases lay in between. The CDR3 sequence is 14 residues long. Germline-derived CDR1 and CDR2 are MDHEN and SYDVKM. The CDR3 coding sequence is TGTGCCAGCAGTTTATTTTGGCGGGGAGGCGAGCAGTACTTC. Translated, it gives CASSLFWRGGEQYF. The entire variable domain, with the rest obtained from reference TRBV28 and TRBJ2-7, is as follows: DVKVTQSSRYLVKRTGEKVFLECVQDMDHENMFWYRQDPGLGLRLIYFSYDVKMKEKGDIPEGYSVSREKKERFSLILESASTNQTSMYLCASSLFWRGGEQYFGPGTRLTVT.

CDR3 nucleotide sequence: TGTGCCAGCAGCGAACTAGCGGGGTTTAATGAGCAGTTCTTC. Protein sequence: CASSELAGFNEQFF. The chain joins TRBV16 to TRBJ2-1; TRBD2 agrees at 10 bases. The CDR3 is 14 amino acids. Unmatched junction bases numbered 5, after V lost 5 bases and J lost 7 bases. CDR1 KGHSY and CDR2 FQNENV come from the germline V gene. Full variable domain (remainder filled in from reference TRBV16 and TRBJ2-1): GEEVAQTPKHLVRGEGQKAKLYCAPIKGHSYVFWYQQVLKNEFKFLISFQNENVFDETGMPKERFSAKCLPNSPCSLEIQATKLEDSAVYFCASSELAGFNEQFFGPGTRLTVL.